This is a list of T cell receptor beta chains from one sample in a study of lymphopenia after photon versus proton radiotherapy. Here immunoSEQ multiplex PCR was the method, and the copy in TCRdb shows in-frame clones only, minus some. The top ten clones hold around 6.7% of a sample with around 30,000 clones, about 88% of them seen once. Here the sequenced sample was peripheral blood, taken from a patient treated with proton-based radiotherapy. These receptors all stem from a woman in her seventies with pancreatic cancer. Some clones in this sample may be carry-over from other donors' samples. The CDR3 runs from the conserved cysteine through the conserved F or W. The order of the fields is clone size, J gene, D gene, V gene, CDR3 DNA, CDR3 protein. The D gene is left open where the match is weak. The size entry is marked missing in some rows and otherwise reads once, few, many or a size class.

NA | TRBJ2-1 | TRBD1 | TRBV4-3 | TGCGCCAGCAGCCAAGATCTAGGGCAGGGGGCAGGCAATGAGCAGTTCTTC | CASSQDLGQGAGNEQFF
NA | TRBJ1-1 | TRBD1 | TRBV18 | TGTGCCAGCTCACCCGGACAGGGTATCACTGAAGCTTTCTTT | CASSPGQGITEAFF
NA | TRBJ2-5 | NA | TRBV7-9 | TGTGCCAGCAGCCCTAATTTGGGAAGAGACCGGCCCCAAGAGACCCAGTACTTC | CASSPNLGRDRPQETQYF
NA | TRBJ2-7 | NA | TRBV30 | TGTGCCTGGAGTATCTCCTACGAGCAGTACTTC | CAWSISYEQYF
few | TRBJ1-1 | NA | TRBV2 | TGTGCCAGCAGCCGATTCCAGGGGAACACTGAAGCTTTCTTT | CASSRFQGNTEAFF
NA | TRBJ2-5 | NA | TRBV27 | TGTGCCAGCAGTTTATCCGGGTATCGGGAGACCCAGTACTTC | CASSLSGYRETQYF
once | TRBJ1-1 | NA | TRBV7-9 | TGTGCCAGCAGCTTAGATACGACACCTGAAGCTTTCTTT | CASSLDTTPEAFF
NA | TRBJ2-7 | TRBD2 | TRBV10-2 | TGCGCCAGCAGACAGGACCGCCCCTGGCGGGAGGGCGGCTACGAGCAGTACTTC | CASRQDRPWREGGYEQYF
NA | TRBJ2-7 | TRBD1 | TRBV19 | TGTGCCAGTAGTAAAGGGACCGGGACAGAGTCCTACGAGCAGTACTTC | CASSKGTGTESYEQYF
once | TRBJ1-2 | NA | TRBV28 | TGTGCCAGCAGTACCTACAGGGTATCGGGCTACACCTTC | CASSTYRVSGYTF
NA | TRBJ2-3 | TRBD1 | TRBV7-9 | TGTGCCAGCAGCTTAGACAGGGGATACACAGATACGCAGTATTTT | CASSLDRGYTDTQYF
NA | TRBJ2-2 | NA | TRBV6-4 | TGTGCCAGACGTTCCAGGGGCGCGGGCACCGGGGAGCTGTTTTTT | CARRSRGAGTGELFF
once | TRBJ1-6 | NA | TRBV11-2 | TGTGCCAGCGCCCCGGACGGACTGAATTCACCCCTCCACTTT | CASAPDGLNSPLHF
NA | TRBJ1-2 | TRBD1 | TRBV12-5 | TGTGCTAGTGGCTCCGACAGGGTGGATGGCTACACCTTC | CASGSDRVDGYTF
NA | TRBJ2-2 | NA | TRBV7-7 | TGTGCTAGCAGCTTCGGGAGTGCCGGGGAGCTGTTTTTT | CASSFGSAGELFF
NA | TRBJ2-7 | NA | TRBV21-1 | TGTGCCAGCAGCAAAAATGGGACAGGCCCCTACGAGCAGTACTTC | CASSKNGTGPYEQYF
NA | TRBJ2-7 | NA | TRBV4-2 | TGTGCCAGCAGCCCGGACATCGGGAGATCCCACGAGCAGTACTTC | CASSPDIGRSHEQYF
NA | TRBJ2-1 | NA | TRBV6-5 | TGTGCCAGGGGTGGTTTCTCCTACAATGAGCAGTTCTTC | CARGGFSYNEQFF
NA | TRBJ2-7 | NA | TRBV11-2 | TGTGCCAGCAGCTTAGAGGGAGCCCCCAACTACGAGCAGTACTTC | CASSLEGAPNYEQYF
NA | TRBJ1-4 | NA | TRBV28 | TGTGCCAGCAGTTCAGGGCCAGTACGTGAAAAACTGTTTTTT | CASSSGPVREKLFF
NA | TRBJ2-1 | TRBD1 | TRBV12-5 | TGTGCTAGTGGTCCGATCCTCACAGGGGGCGGTGAGCAGTTCTTC | CASGPILTGGGEQFF
NA | TRBJ1-1 | TRBD1 | TRBV18 | TGTGCCAGCTCACCACCCCGGGGGACAGGGGCCCCGAACACTGAAGCTTTCTTT | CASSPPRGTGAPNTEAFF
NA | TRBJ1-2 | NA | TRBV12-5 | TGTGCTAGTGGTTTGAGGGTAGGGGCGGGGTATGGCTACACCTTC | CASGLRVGAGYGYTF
few | TRBJ1-5 | NA | TRBV30 | TGTGCCTGGAGTGTACCGGGGGCCGGACAGCCCCAGCATTTT | CAWSVPGAGQPQHF
NA | TRBJ2-7 | NA | TRBV6-6 | TGTGCCAGCAAACCAAGGGCGGGGTCCTACGAGCAGTACTTC | CASKPRAGSYEQYF
NA | TRBJ2-5 | NA | TRBV2 | TGTGCCAGCTCTGTCCAAGAGACCCAGTACTTC | CASSVQETQYF
NA | TRBJ1-4 | TRBD1 | TRBV30 | TGTGCCGCCCACCCGCCAGGGGGCACTCATGAAAAACTGTTTTTT | CAAHPPGGTHEKLFF